A single sample is the source of the 2 T cell receptor beta chains below, sequenced in a study of blood T cells in healthy people across ages. PCR was performed a second time for roughly 7 to 11 cycles using a sample-barcoded 5' primer and a J-beta primer mix. TCRdb used MiXCR to reprocess the 5' RACE reads, holding one entry per CDR3 protein. Among under 850,000 distinct CDR3 sequences listed, about 37% were seen once. Input material: blood. The receptors shown here come from a man younger than 30 in good health.

This clonotype was detected once. The junction differs from germline at one of its ends, possibly a read error. This rearrangement joins TRBV5-1 to TRBJ2-6, with a possible D match to TRBD1 (6 bases). Looked up from germline, CDR1 is SGHRS and CDR2 is YFSETQ. The CDR3 loop spans 14 amino acids. CDR3: CASSLASGASVLTF. CDR3 coding DNA: TGCGCCAGCAGCTTGGCTTCAGGGGCCAGCGTCCTGACTTTC.

This clonotype was seen at least ten times. The genes are TRBV20-1 and TRBJ1-2, with 9 bases matching TRBD1. The CDR3 has 14 amino acids. Germline values: CDR1 DFQATT, CDR2 SNEGSKA (reference sequence). V lost 3 bases to trimming and J lost 4 bases; unmatched junction nucleotides: 6. CDR3 region: CSASFPTGGYGYTF. CDR3 nucleotides: TGCAGTGCTAGCTTCCCGACAGGGGGCTATGGCTACACCTTC.